These T cell receptor beta chains were read from a single sample in a study of T-cell memory formation after mild COVID-19. One entry per CDR3 protein results from TCRdb running MiXCR on the 5' RACE reads. The sample shows some 40,000 distinct CDR3 sequences, over 5% of them seen only once. The sample comprised PBMCs or a T cell subset sorted from them (not recorded which). These TCRs come from an adult who had mild COVID-19 (a few samples of this study predate the infection). Cell type and time point are not known. Both conserved end residues are part of each CDR3. A D gene is named only where the DNA matches it firmly. Rows give clone size only sometimes, using once, few, many, or a class for an expanded clone.

cdr3_nt: TGTGCCAGCAGTTTTTCGATCGGGAGTCGCTCCTACGAGCAGTACTTC
cdr3_aa: CASSFSIGSRSYEQYF
clone_size: many
j_call: TRBJ2-7
v_call: TRBV12-3/TRBV12-4
d_call: .

cdr3_nt: TGTGCCAGCAGTGAAACCATCATAATACCGGGGGGCACAGATACGCAGTATTTT
cdr3_aa: CASSETIIIPGGTDTQYF
clone_size: .
j_call: TRBJ2-3
v_call: TRBV2
d_call: .

cdr3_nt: TGTGCCACCAGTGACCGAACGCCGGGACAGCCTATCTATGGCTACACCTTC
cdr3_aa: CATSDRTPGQPIYGYTF
clone_size: .
j_call: TRBJ1-2
v_call: TRBV24-1
d_call: TRBD1

cdr3_nt: TGTGCCAGCAGTTTATCTAGCGGGATTTTCTACAATGAGCAGTTCTTC
cdr3_aa: CASSLSSGIFYNEQFF
clone_size: .
j_call: TRBJ2-1
v_call: TRBV27
d_call: TRBD2

cdr3_nt: TGTGCCACCAGTGATGTGACAGCAAACACCGGGGAGCTGTTTTTT
cdr3_aa: CATSDVTANTGELFF
clone_size: medium-sized
j_call: TRBJ2-2
v_call: TRBV24-1
d_call: .

cdr3_nt: TGTGCCAGCAGCTTTTCGGAGTACAATGAGCAGTTCTTC
cdr3_aa: CASSFSEYNEQFF
clone_size: many
j_call: TRBJ2-1
v_call: TRBV7-2
d_call: .

cdr3_nt: TGTGCCAGCTCACTGGGCAGGAGTGACATTCAGTACTTC
cdr3_aa: CASSLGRSDIQYF
clone_size: many
j_call: TRBJ2-4
v_call: TRBV18
d_call: .

cdr3_nt: TGTGCCAGCTCACACCGCCCGGGACAGGGGAATTCACCCCTCCACTTT
cdr3_aa: CASSHRPGQGNSPLHF
clone_size: few
j_call: TRBJ1-6
v_call: TRBV18
d_call: TRBD1

cdr3_nt: TGTGCCAGCTCACCACCGGGGTCAGGGGGCCAGCCCCAGCATTTT
cdr3_aa: CASSPPGSGGQPQHF
clone_size: few
j_call: TRBJ1-5
v_call: TRBV18
d_call: TRBD1

cdr3_nt: TGCAGTGCTCCACAGGGGGTCTACGAGCAGTACTTC
cdr3_aa: CSAPQGVYEQYF
clone_size: .
j_call: TRBJ2-7
v_call: TRBV20-1
d_call: TRBD1

cdr3_nt: TGTGCCAGCTCACCCTCCTCAGGGGGCATCAGCTATGGCTACACCTTC
cdr3_aa: CASSPSSGGISYGYTF
clone_size: .
j_call: TRBJ1-2
v_call: TRBV18
d_call: TRBD1

cdr3_nt: TGTGCCAGCAGCCAAGATCTGGCTAGCGGGACTAGCACAGATACGCAGTATTTT
cdr3_aa: CASSQDLASGTSTDTQYF
clone_size: few
j_call: TRBJ2-3
v_call: TRBV4-2
d_call: TRBD2

cdr3_nt: TGTGCCAGCAGCGTATCTCCTGCGAACCAAGAGACCCAGTACTTC
cdr3_aa: CASSVSPANQETQYF
clone_size: many
j_call: TRBJ2-5
v_call: TRBV9
d_call: .

cdr3_nt: TGTGCCATCATGGGGGACCGCACAGATACGCAGTATTTT
cdr3_aa: CAIMGDRTDTQYF
clone_size: .
j_call: TRBJ2-3
v_call: TRBV10-3
d_call: .

cdr3_nt: TGTGCCAGCAGTTACTCACCTCGGCGCACAGATACGCAGTATTTT
cdr3_aa: CASSYSPRRTDTQYF
clone_size: many
j_call: TRBJ2-3
v_call: TRBV6-5
d_call: .